This T cell receptor beta chain is from a study of response to subunit inactivated influenza vaccine (dated by TCRdb to 2017 to 2018). Background for the entire study: Deep quantitative T cell receptor repertoire profiling was used in the study to track responses to a trivalent subunit inactivated influenza vaccine. Here is what the overall study found, with its caveats: It was suggested by the authors that each seasonal influenza vaccination may recruit only a limited number of new T cells.

CDR1 SGHNT and CDR2 YYREEE are derived from the germline V gene (reference sequence). The CDR3 sequence holds 16 residues, the cysteine and phenylalanine included. Of the read, only the CDR3 DNA is kept; its 48 bases are in frame from base 1. Library creation used RT-PCR. Sequencing was carried out with an Illumina HiSeq 2500. TCRdb took the public reads, trimmed them with fastp at Q25, ran MiXCR for clone calling and kept in-frame beta chains. All rows with the same CDR3 protein become a single entry with the most common DNA and genes. The sample table lists 500,000 to 550,000 distinct CDR3 sequences, more than 7% of them with a count of one. Of the sample, roughly 13% falls within the top ten clones. A note on this clonotype: The clone's antigen remains unknown. A read error may account for a junction end that differs from germline.

The V and J genes are TRBV5-4 and TRBJ2-1; TRBD2 might be the D gene, on 5 matching bases. The specimen was PBMCs from blood, collected less than 25 months after vaccination. The clonotype originates from a man aged 50 to 69 who received an inactivated influenza vaccine. Donor details come from another sample of the same person, matched by shared clones. CDR3 reads: CASSLVTGRSYNEQLF. The DNA reads TGTGCCAGCAGCTTGGTGACGGGAAGATCCTACAATGAGCAGCTCTTC.